This T cell receptor (beta chain) came from a study of blood T cells in healthy people across ages. Alongside a J-beta primer mix, a sample-barcoded 5' primer served in a second PCR lasting about 7 to 12 cycles. TCRdb ran MiXCR on the 5' RACE reads and lists one entry per CDR3 protein. This repertoire shows roughly 1.4 million distinct CDR3 sequences, roughly 60% found once; its top ten account for over 6.5%. A few counts support this clonotype. The CDR3 extends over 13 amino acids. CDR1 is SQVTM and CDR2 is ANQGSEA in the germline V gene. Sequenced sample: blood. The chain has TRBV29-1 and TRBJ2-7; maybe TRBD1 (6 bases). The assigned J gene may be wrong: the sequence end matches TRBJ2-5 better. This TCR came from a man aged 18 to 35 in good health. The CDR3 sequence: CSVEAGVEETQYF. The CDR3 nucleotides are TGCAGCGTCGAGGCAGGGGTTGAGGAGACCCAGTACTTC.